These 17 T cell receptor beta chains were sequenced from one sample in a study of CD8 T cells in ankylosing spondylitis. In TCRdb, the 5' RACE reads were re-called with MiXCR into one record per CDR3 protein. Counted here are about 18,000 distinct CDR3 sequences, 8.2% occurring once; the ten biggest clones make up around 33%. The sample consisted of blood. These receptors came from a male donor with ankylosing spondylitis or in good health (not recorded which).

The chain couples TRBV12-3 or TRBV12-4 to TRBJ1-5, with D unresolved. The V gene lost 3 bases and the J gene lost 4 bases, with 7 bases spanning the gap. CDR3 length: 13 residues. The CDR3 DNA sequence: TGTGCCAGCAGTTTGAATAGGAATCAGCCCCAGCATTTT. This gives the protein CASSLNRNQPQHF.

This clonotype was found many times. The chain uses TRBV20-1 and TRBJ1-3, with D possibly TRBD1 on 6 matching bases. The CDR3 covers 16 residues. CDR1 is DFQATT, CDR2 SNEGSKA, per germline (reference sequence). Trimming left V 0 bases short and J 1 base short, with 13 bases between. For the CDR3, the DNA is TGCAGTGCTAGAGATCCTCAGGGGATTTCTGGAAACACCATATATTTT. Its translation: CSARDPQGISGNTIYF.

This clonotype was observed at least ten times. V usage is TRBV5-1 and J usage is TRBJ2-5, with D unresolved. Trimming stripped 4 bases from V and 4 bases from J, with 5 bases between. CDR3 length: 11 residues. Germline CDR1 reads SGHRS; CDR2 reads YFSETQ. The chain's CDR3 is CASSVGETQYF. In DNA form, the CDR3 reads TGCGCCAGCAGCGTCGGAGAGACCCAGTACTTC.

This clonotype was picked up a small number of times. The rearrangement uses TRBV20-1 and TRBJ2-3; D ambiguous. Per the germline V gene, CDR1 is DFQATT and CDR2 is SNEGSKA (reference sequence). The CDR3 extends over 11 amino acids. Trimming pared 3 bases from V and 4 bases from J, leaving 5 bases between. The CDR3 DNA reads as TGCAGTGCTAGTAAACCAGATACGCAGTATTTT. This gives the protein CSASKPDTQYF.

Worth noting for this clonotype: This may be a read error: a much more frequent sequence differs by one nucleotide. The rearrangement links TRBV5-4 to TRBJ2-2; 8 positions agree with TRBD2. This CDR3 comprises 15 residues. With V trimmed by 4 bases and J by 3 bases, 5 bases remained unmatched. Germline lookup yields CDR1 SGHNT and CDR2 YYREEE (reference sequence). In nucleotides, the CDR3 is TGTGCCAGCAGCCCGGGGGGGTTGGACACCGGGGAGCTGTTTTTT. This gives the protein CASSPGGLDTGELFF.

V is TRBV20-1 and J is TRBJ1-1; no definite D call. Trimming left V 3 bases short and J 6 bases short, with 8 bases between. The CDR3 covers 11 residues. Germline V gene sequence: CDR1 DFQATT, CDR2 SNEGSKA (reference sequence). The DNA for the CDR3 is TGCAGTGCTAGCGAGATCCCTGAAGCTTTCTTT. This gives the protein CSASEIPEAFF.

As concerns this clonotype: Just one base apart from a much larger clone, this may be a read error. V is TRBV20-1 and J is TRBJ1-1, with D uncertain. The CDR3 consists of 11 residues. V was pared by 3 bases and J by 1 base, with 3 bases between. The V gene's germline CDR1 is DFQATT and CDR2 SNEGSKA (reference sequence). CDR3 nucleotide sequence: TGCAGTGCTAGGGGGAACACTGAAGCTTTCTTT. As protein: CSARGNTEAFF.

This clonotype showed up just a few times. This sequence joins TRBV20-1 and TRBJ2-3; 10 positions match TRBD1. This CDR3 is built from 15 residues. The germline CDR1 and CDR2 sequences are DFQATT and SNEGSKA (reference sequence). The ends lost 6 bases at V and 1 base at J; junction bases unmatched: 7. The CDR3 DNA is TGCAGTGCCGCTACCGGGACAGGGGGCACAGATACGCAGTATTTT. It encodes CSAATGTGGTDTQYF.

This clonotype has at least ten counts. The gene calls are TRBV6-5 and TRBJ2-1, with unresolved D. Germline CDR1 MNHEY, CDR2 SVGAGI. Trimming cost V 5 bases and J 9 bases, with 14 bases left between them. The CDR3 runs 13 residues. The CDR3 nucleotides read TGTGCCAGCAGTACCGGTCCCTGGGGTGAGCAGTTCTTC. Translated: CASSTGPWGEQFF.

The CDR3 reads CASSFGGVGLNTEAFF. The DNA of the CDR3 is TGTGCCAGCAGTTTCGGCGGGGTTGGTCTGAACACTGAAGCTTTCTTT. The chain employs TRBV12-3 or TRBV12-4 and TRBJ1-1; D is unresolved. The CDR3 loop spans 16 amino acids. Trimming shortened V by 3 bases and J by 0 bases, and 14 bases separated the two germline ends.

This clonotype turned up a few times. The V call is TRBV12-3 or TRBV12-4, the J call TRBJ2-4, with a weak D call TRBD1 (6 bases). Deletions cut 2 bases from V and 9 bases from J, with 14 bases between. The CDR3 is 14 amino acids. In DNA form, the CDR3 reads TGTGCCAGCAGTTTAAGGGGCAGGGGTTCCATTCAGTACTTC. Translated: CASSLRGRGSIQYF.

This clonotype was recorded at least ten times. This chain connects TRBV29-1 to TRBJ1-1; D unresolved. The V end was cut by 3 bases, the J end by 0 bases, with 8 bases between. The CDR3 has 13 amino acids. Germline CDR1 is SQVTM and CDR2 is ANQGSEA. CDR3 bases: TGCAGCGTTGATTCAGGCATGAACACTGAAGCTTTCTTT. It yields the protein CSVDSGMNTEAFF.

V is TRBV2 and J is TRBJ2-7; 8 nucleotides align to TRBD2. CDR1 is SNHLY, CDR2 FYNNEI, per germline. The CDR3 consists of 12 residues. CDR3 residues: CGGREGPGEQYF. As DNA, the CDR3 is TGTGGGGGACGGGAGGGCCCGGGCGAGCAGTACTTC.

This clonotype was seen only a few times. The chain couples TRBV5-1 to TRBJ1-2, with 9 nucleotides matching TRBD1. Trimming removed 5 bases from V and 2 bases from J; junction bases left unmatched: 4. Germline CDR1 and CDR2: SGHRS and YFSETQ. The CDR3 is 14 residues long. The CDR3 nucleotides read TGCGCCAGCAGTCGGGGGACAGGGAACTATGGCTACACCTTC. It is translated as CASSRGTGNYGYTF.

The chain employs TRBV5-1 and TRBJ2-7; 13 positions match TRBD2. V was clipped by 2 bases and J by 2 bases; unmatched bases: 1. Germline CDR1 and CDR2: SGHRS and YFSETQ. The length of the CDR3 is 15 residues. CDR3 coding DNA: TGCGCCAGCAGCTTAACTAGCGGGAGGGCCTACGAGCAGTACTTC. It translates to CASSLTSGRAYEQYF.

V gene TRBV7-3 combines with J gene TRBJ1-6; D unclear. This CDR3 region has 13 residues. The V gene's germline CDR1 is SGHTA and CDR2 FQGTGA. The V gene lost 4 bases and the J gene lost 6 bases, with 7 bases spanning the gap. The CDR3 sequence: CASSYGPNSPLHF. CDR3 DNA: TGTGCCAGCAGCTACGGACCTAATTCACCCCTCCACTTT.

The chain combines TRBV4-3 with TRBJ1-2; TRBD1 aligns across 10 bases. V trimming: 4 bases; J trimming: 6 bases; junction bases outside the gene matches: 2. Germline CDR1 and CDR2: LGHNA and YSLEER. There are 13 residues in the CDR3. CDR3 DNA: TGCGCCAGCAGCCTAGGGACAGGGGATGGCTACACCTTC. Amino acids: CASSLGTGDGYTF.